The 28 T cell receptor beta chains below come from one sample, sequenced in a study of spatial heterogeneity in lung cancer. TCRdb re-analysed the 5' RACE reads in MiXCR, keeping a single row per CDR3 protein. The profile shows about 150 distinct CDR3 sequences, roughly a fifth of them singletons. The time point here: sample taken at primary tumor resection. Here the sequenced sample was normal lung tissue next to the tumor, taken at surgery. The source of these receptors is a male donor with early-stage non-small cell lung cancer.

With respect to this clonotype: This beta chain turned up in a library designed for alpha chains; as an off-target read, its abundance says little. The rearrangement joins TRBV11-1 to TRBJ2-7; the D gene is possibly TRBD1 (6 bases). Trimming cost V 5 bases and J 0 bases, with 11 bases left between them. The germline CDR1 and CDR2 sequences are SGHAT and FQDESV (reference sequence). CDR3 size: 14 residues. The CDR3 nucleotides read TGTGCCAGCAGCCGGAACAGGGCCTCCTACGAGCAGTACTTC. It is translated as CASSRNRASYEQYF.

This clonotype is a singleton in its sample. The library was prepared for alpha chains; this beta chain is a stray read, so its frequency means little. The CDR3 sequence is CASSFGGASSYEQYF. The CDR3 coding sequence is TGTGCCAGCAGCTTTGGTGGCGCCAGCTCCTACGAGCAGTACTTC. The V and J genes are TRBV7-2 and TRBJ2-7; no definite D call. CDR3 length equals 15 residues. V was shortened by 3 bases and J by 0 bases, with 12 bases between the two germline ends. Looked up from germline, CDR1 is SGHTA and CDR2 is FQGNSA. Full variable domain (rest looked up from reference TRBV7-2 and TRBJ2-7): GAGVSQSPSNKVTEKGKDVELRCDPISGHTALYWYRQSLGQGLEFLIYFQGNSAPDKSGLPSDRFSAERTGGSVSTLTIQRTQQEDSAVYLCASSFGGASSYEQYFGPGTRLTVT.

On this clonotype: The junction differs from germline at one of its ends, possibly a read error. This beta chain is a stray read from a library made for alpha chains; its abundance is not meaningful. The gene calls are TRBV11-2 and TRBJ2-1; a possible D gene is TRBD1 (6 bases). The CDR3 is made up of 12 amino acids. Looked up from germline, CDR1 is SGHAT and CDR2 is FQNNGV. The CDR3 DNA sequence: TGTGTCAGCAGCTCGTCAGGGGTTGAGCAGTTCTTC. It yields the protein CVSSSSGVEQFF.

About this clonotype itself: In a library made to pick up alpha chains, this beta chain is a stray read with a size that means little. The CDR3 region is CSARAGNQPQHF. Here the CDR3 DNA reads TGCAGTGCTAGGGCAGGTAATCAGCCCCAGCATTTT. V is TRBV20-1 and J is TRBJ1-5; D remains unclear. Trimming took 3 bases from V and 4 from J, leaving 7 bases between them. From germline, CDR1 is DFQATT and CDR2 SNEGSKA (reference sequence). The CDR3 loop spans 12 amino acids.

This clonotype has more than one count but fewer than ten. Since it is a stray read in a library aimed at alpha chains, this beta chain has a size that is not meaningful. The chain recombines TRBV20-1 with TRBJ1-1, with D possibly matching TRBD1 (5 bases). The CDR3 totals 14 residues. V shed 5 bases and J shed 1 base, with 14 bases lying between them. The germline V gene encodes CDR1 DFQATT and CDR2 SNEGSKA (reference sequence). Here the CDR3 DNA reads TGCAGTGCTTGGGGGGAACCTGGGAACACTGAAGCTTTCTTT. It specifies CSAWGEPGNTEAFF.

About this clonotype: Since the library was made to target alpha chains, this beta chain is a stray read and its abundance is not meaningful. The chain recombines TRBV10-3 with TRBJ1-1; 7 bases fit TRBD1. After removal of 9 bases from V and 0 bases from J, the junction contained 7 bases not matched to a gene. This CDR3 contains 14 residues. Germline CDR1 reads ENHRY; CDR2 reads SYGVKD. The CDR3 DNA reads TGTGCCATACAGGGGTCCAGGGTGAACACTGAAGCTTTCTTT. Amino acid sequence: CAIQGSRVNTEAFF.

Concerning this clonotype itself: Little can be read into the size of this beta chain, an off-target read in a library designed for alpha chains. The rearrangement joins TRBV5-1 to TRBJ1-1; TRBD1 might be the D (5 bases). This CDR3 comprises 14 residues. Trimming took off 0 bases at V and 3 bases at J, with 9 bases between the two ends. Germline lookup yields CDR1 SGHRS and CDR2 YFSETQ. The CDR3 loop reads CASSLERGYTEAFF. DNA of the CDR3: TGCGCCAGCAGCTTGGAGCGGGGGTACACTGAAGCTTTCTTT.

By sample fraction, this clonotype is large. For a library built for alpha chains, this beta chain is a stray read; little rests on its size. This chain joins TRBV29-1 and TRBJ2-5, with 7 bases aligning to TRBD2. J was trimmed by 3 bases and V by 7 bases; bases with no gene match: 2. This CDR3 comprises 11 residues. Germline CDR1 and CDR2: SQVTM and ANQGSEA. DNA for the CDR3: TGCAGCGGCGGGAGCAAAGAGACCCAGTACTTC. Translated, it gives CSGGSKETQYF.

In regard to this clonotype: A much larger clone sits a single nucleotide away, making a read error possible. Found in a library prepared for alpha chains, this beta chain is an off-target read, and its abundance has little meaning. V usage is TRBV4-1 and J usage is TRBJ2-1; D tentatively reads TRBD1 or TRBD2 (5 bases each). The CDR3 totals 15 residues. CDR1 and CDR2 from the germline V gene are MGHRA and YSYEKL. The CDR3 DNA follows: TGCGCCAGCGGCCAAAATCTGAGGGGTACGGCTGAGCAGTTCTTC. Protein product: CASGQNLRGTAEQFF.

This clonotype was picked up a small number of times. A library made for alpha chains picked up this beta chain off target, so its size means little. The CDR3 protein is CASSYGQTNTEAFF. The CDR3 DNA is TGTGCCAGCAGCTACGGACAGACTAACACTGAAGCTTTCTTT. The chain couples TRBV7-2 to TRBJ1-1, with a weak D call TRBD1 (6 bases). Trimming removed 4 bases from V and 2 bases from J, with 11 bases in between. Germline V gene sequence: CDR1 SGHTA, CDR2 FQGNSA. CDR3 length: 14 amino acids.

By sample share, this clonotype is large. This beta chain represents an off-target read in a library built for alpha chains; its size is of limited meaning. The rearrangement links TRBV5-1 to TRBJ2-5, with D tentatively TRBD2 (6 bases). Trimming pared 0 bases from V and 1 base from J, leaving 7 bases between. Per germline, CDR1 SGHRS and CDR2 YFSETQ. This CDR3 is built from 14 residues. This CDR3 reads CASSLDGGQETQYF. The CDR3 DNA is TGCGCCAGCAGCTTGGACGGGGGCCAAGAGACCCAGTACTTC.

This clonotype occurred a few times. Within a library made for alpha chains, this beta chain is off target, and its count is uninformative. The chain carries TRBV6-5 and TRBJ1-2, with D uncertain. Germline assignment: CDR1 MNHEY and CDR2 SVGAGI. This CDR3 is built from 14 residues. V was clipped by 6 bases and J by 2 bases, with 13 bases between them. The CDR3: CASSRANYNYGYTF. In DNA, the CDR3 is TGTGCCAGCAGCCGCGCCAACTACAACTATGGCTACACCTTC.

This clonotype counts as hyperexpanded. This beta chain is an off-target read within a library intended for alpha chains, so its frequency means little. The J gene is TRBJ2-7, the V gene TRBV12-3 or TRBV12-4; weak D call: TRBD2 (5 bases). The CDR3 extends over 13 amino acids. The V end was cut by 1 base, the J end by 3 bases, with 7 bases between. The CDR3 loop is CASSLGGDYEQYF. The DNA for the CDR3 is TGTGCCAGCAGTTTAGGGGGAGACTACGAGCAGTACTTC.

With respect to this clonotype: A much larger clone differs by one base, so this may be a read error. The library was built for alpha chains, so this beta chain is an off-target read and its size means little. This chain uses TRBV7-9 with TRBJ2-1; TRBD1 matches at 7 bases. Germline V gene lookup returns CDR1 SEHNR and CDR2 FQNEAQ (reference sequence). The CDR3 loop spans 14 amino acids. CDR3 sequence reads: CDISPGDSYNEQFF. DNA of the CDR3: TGTGACATCAGCCCAGGGGACAGTTACAATGAGCAGTTCTTC.

By its share, this clonotype is hyperexpanded. This beta chain represents an off-target read in a library built for alpha chains; its size is of limited meaning. The chain employs TRBV3-1 and TRBJ2-5, with D possibly matching TRBD1 (6 bases). The CDR3 consists of 13 residues. Trimming removed 4 bases from V and 6 bases from J, with 12 bases in between. Germline loops: CDR1 LGHDT, CDR2 YNNKEL (reference sequence). DNA of the CDR3: TGTGCCAGCAGCCCCCCAGGGGTCCAGACCCAGTACTTC. It yields the protein CASSPPGVQTQYF.

By share, this clonotype counts as large (0.1 to 1%). With the library built for alpha chains, this beta chain is off target and its frequency is not meaningful. The genes are TRBV5-1 and TRBJ2-5; D call uncertain. This CDR3 comprises 14 residues. From germline, CDR1 is SGHRS and CDR2 YFSETQ. Trimming left V 2 bases short and J 0 bases short, with 8 bases between. CDR3 protein: CASSFERNQETQYF. In DNA, the CDR3 is TGCGCCAGCAGCTTCGAACGGAACCAAGAGACCCAGTACTTC.

This clonotype is labeled large (0.1 to 1%). The library was designed around alpha chains, so this beta chain is a stray read whose abundance carries little weight. The rearrangement joins TRBV19 to TRBJ1-2; possible D gene TRBD1, 5 bases. Germline CDR1 LNHDA, CDR2 SQIVND (reference sequence). The V end lost 7 bases, the J end lost 3 bases, and 12 bases lay between the germline ends. The CDR3 is 13 amino acids. CDR3 loop: CASKRARDYGYTF. CDR3 in DNA: TGTGCCAGTAAAAGAGCCAGGGACTATGGCTACACCTTC.

This clonotype is labeled hyperexpanded. This beta chain slipped into a library made for alpha chains as a stray read, so its size is not meaningful. The rearrangement uses TRBV28 and TRBJ1-5, with D unclear. The CDR3 has 14 amino acids. Trimming removed 4 bases at V and 6 bases at J, with 13 bases between. CDR1 MDHEN and CDR2 SYDVKM come from the germline V gene. The CDR3 loop reads CASSSSQFGQPQHF. The CDR3 bases are TGTGCCAGCAGTTCATCACAATTCGGTCAGCCCCAGCATTTT.

About this clonotype: Being off target in a library aimed at alpha chains, this beta chain has a size of little meaning. J is TRBJ1-2 and V is TRBV29-1; D gene unclear. This CDR3 is built from 14 residues. Germline V lookup: CDR1 SQVTM, CDR2 ANQGSEA. Trimming took 4 bases from V and 5 from J, leaving 17 bases between them. The CDR3 loop is CSVGAAQLSYGYTF. The CDR3 coding sequence is TGCAGCGTTGGAGCAGCGCAACTATCTTATGGCTACACCTTC.

Remarks on this clonotype: The size of this beta chain means little, since it is a stray read in a library made for alpha chains. The J gene is TRBJ2-5, the V gene TRBV7-2; D not certain. The CDR3 is 13 amino acids. Germline V lookup: CDR1 SGHTA, CDR2 FQGNSA. Trimming stripped 3 bases from V and 10 bases from J, with 15 bases between. The CDR3 reads CASSFVPQGHQYF. The CDR3 bases are TGTGCCAGCAGCTTTGTTCCACAAGGGCACCAGTACTTC.

This clonotype was picked up a small number of times. At one boundary the junction diverges from the germline segment, which might be a read error. Because this beta chain is a stray read in a library intended to capture alpha chains, its abundance should not be given much weight. This chain joins TRBV20-1 and TRBJ2-7, with 8 nucleotides matching TRBD1. The CDR3 loop spans 13 amino acids. Germline values: CDR1 DFQATT, CDR2 SNEGSKA (reference sequence). CDR3 nucleotides: TGCAGTTCTAGTTTTGGACAGGGAGACGAGCAGTACTTC. This sequence encodes CSSSFGQGDEQYF.

This clonotype turned up a few times. For a library built for alpha chains, this beta chain is a stray read; little rests on its size. This chain uses TRBV28 with TRBJ1-5, with 8 bases aligning to TRBD1. This CDR3 is 14 amino acids long. Unmatched junction bases numbered 9, after V lost 9 bases and J lost 5 bases. Per germline, CDR1 MDHEN and CDR2 SYDVKM. CDR3 region: CASTWDRIYQPQHF. The CDR3 nucleotides read TGTGCCAGTACTTGGGACAGGATATATCAGCCCCAGCATTTT. Combining the CDR3 with reference TRBV28 and TRBJ1-5 gives the whole variable domain DVKVTQSSRYLVKRTGEKVFLECVQDMDHENMFWYRQDPGLGLRLIYFSYDVKMKEKGDIPEGYSVSREKKERFSLILESASTNQTSMYLCASTWDRIYQPQHFGDGTRLSIL.

About this clonotype itself: For a library built for alpha chains, this beta chain is a stray read; little rests on its size. The rearrangement links TRBV6-6 to TRBJ1-1; D possibly corresponds to TRBD1 (5 bases). This CDR3 has 13 residues. The V end lost 0 bases, the J end lost 7 bases, and 9 bases lay between the germline ends. Germline CDR1 and CDR2: MNHNY and SVGAGI (reference sequence). CDR3 residues: CASSYSGVGEAFF. Written as DNA, the CDR3 is TGTGCCAGCAGTTACTCGGGGGTAGGTGAAGCTTTCTTT.

This clonotype is hyperexpanded (1% or more) in the sample. A library made for alpha chains picked up this beta chain off target, so its size means little. The V and J genes are TRBV6-5 and TRBJ1-1; no clear D. V gave up 6 bases and J gave up 1 base, with 12 bases separating them. The germline CDR1 and CDR2 sequences are MNHEY and SVGAGI. This CDR3 contains 14 residues. The CDR3 is CASRRDVANTEAFF. CDR3 coding DNA: TGTGCCAGCAGGAGAGACGTAGCGAACACTGAAGCTTTCTTT.

Notes on this clonotype: This beta chain is a stray read from a library made for alpha chains; its abundance is not meaningful. V is TRBV29-1 and J is TRBJ1-2, with D perhaps TRBD1 (6 bases). CDR1 and CDR2 (germline): SQVTM, ANQGSEA. CDR3 length: 14 amino acids. Trimming took off 3 bases at V and 3 bases at J, with 14 bases between the two ends. The DNA of the CDR3 is TGCAGCGTTGACCCTACAGGGACCTACTATGGCTACACCTTC. This codes for CSVDPTGTYYGYTF. Looking up the rest from reference TRBV29-1 and TRBJ1-2 gives the full variable domain: SAVISQKPSRDICQRGTSLTIQCQVDSQVTMMFWYRQQPGQSLTLIATANQGSEATYESGFVIDKFPISRPNLTFSTLTVSNMSPEDSSIYLCSVDPTGTYYGYTFGSGTRLTVV.

Remarks on this clonotype: As an off-target read in a library built for alpha chains, this beta chain has a frequency of little significance. V gene TRBV11-2 combines with J gene TRBJ2-3, with D uncertain. V dropped 1 base and J dropped 6 bases, with 5 bases sitting between them. CDR3 length equals 12 residues. Germline lookup yields CDR1 SGHAT and CDR2 FQNNGV. The CDR3: CASSLGVDTQYF. Here the CDR3 DNA reads TGTGCCAGCAGCTTAGGGGTGGATACGCAGTATTTT.

By its share, this clonotype is hyperexpanded. This beta chain is off target for a library built for alpha chains, so its abundance means little. The chain links TRBV24-1 to TRBJ2-3; D perhaps matches TRBD1 (6 bases). The CDR3 runs 14 residues. Germline values: CDR1 KGHDR, CDR2 SFDVKD. V shed 7 bases and J shed 2 bases, with 12 bases lying between them. As DNA, the CDR3 is TGTGCCACCAGCTGGGACACCTACACAGATACGCAGTATTTT. Protein sequence: CATSWDTYTDTQYF.

Points on this clonotype: Germline and junction disagree at one end, which may indicate a read error. As an off-target read in a library built for alpha chains, this beta chain has a frequency of little significance. The chain combines TRBV19 with TRBJ1-5; 8 bases line up with TRBD1. Germline V gene sequence: CDR1 LNHDA, CDR2 SQIVND (reference sequence). The CDR3 runs 15 residues. CDR3 region: CASGIHGQGVQPQHF. DNA for the CDR3: TGTGCCAGTGGTATCCATGGACAGGGTGTTCAGCCCCAGCATTTT.